This T cell receptor (beta chain) originates from a study of regulatory T cells in long-lasting Graves disease. Study-wide points: Persistent Graves' patients had lower TCR diversity than newly diagnosed ones.

Time point in this sample: newly diagnosed GD, antithyroid drugs for less than 3 months. From PBMCs, RNA was extracted and then used to make the TCR library. Graves' disease diagnosis used American Thyroid Association guidelines. This clonotype was counted ten times or more. Its target is unknown. Through Arm-PCR of CDR3 regions and iRepertoire HTBI primers, TCR beta libraries were built. TCRdb passed the multiplex PCR reads through MiXCR, listing each CDR3 protein once. This sample has about 470,000 distinct CDR3 sequences, with about 16% found just once. V lost 5 bases, J lost 8 bases, and 16 bases lay in between. This CDR3 contains 13 residues. Per germline, CDR1 GTSNPN and CDR2 SVGIG (reference sequence). The same sample was also used in a study of T cells in Graves' hyperthyroidism and ophthalmopathy. This second report adds: Researchers barred patients who had uncontrolled infection, other autoimmune disease, pregnancy or lactation. A set of HTBI primers served as the primers for a first-round RT-PCR of the TCR CDR3.

The sequence was collected from a woman aged 25 to 39 with Graves disease. Sample: peripheral blood mononuclear cells (PBMCs), taken at new diagnosis, from a patient treated with antithyroid drugs. The chain links TRBV30 to TRBJ1-5; D not certain. Here the CDR3 reads CAWSALSVEPQHF. CDR3 DNA sequence: TGTGCCTGGTCGGCCCTCTCGGTGGAGCCCCAGCATTTT.